A selection of T cell receptor beta chains follows, all from one sample in a study of T cell responses to AZD1222 COVID-19 vaccine. Method: immunoSEQ multiplex PCR; TCRdb's copy keeps in-frame clones and lacks some. The sample has some 150,000 clones; about 90% are singletons. The material was peripheral blood, obtained 28 days after the second AZD1222 dose. These TCRs come from an adult who received the AZD1222 COVID-19 vaccine. Each CDR3 is given with its conserved first and last residue. Each record gives: CDR3 DNA, CDR3 protein, J gene, D gene, clone size, V gene. D genes are given only for firm matches. A row's size may be missing; if present it is once, few, many or a size class.

TGTGCCAGCAGTCTCGGGACTGAAGCTTTCTTT | CASSLGTEAFF | TRBJ1-1 | NA | NA | TRBV28
TGTGCCAGCAGTTCGGGCCGCCAGGGGCATAAGAGAAACACCATATATTTT | CASSSGRQGHKRNTIYF | TRBJ1-3 | NA | NA | TRBV28
TGTGCCACCAGGCCCACAGGGGGTAACTATGGCTACACCTTC | CATRPTGGNYGYTF | TRBJ1-2 | TRBD1 | NA | TRBV15
TGTGCCATCAGTGAGGCCCAGGGATTAGTAGCTTTCTTT | CAISEAQGLVAFF | TRBJ1-1 | NA | NA | TRBV10-3
TGTGCCAGCAGCCAGGGACTAGCGGGAGGGCTCGAGCAGTACTTC | CASSQGLAGGLEQYF | TRBJ2-7 | TRBD2 | NA | TRBV7-2
TGTGCCAGTAGTGAAGAAGGGTTGTACTCACCCCTCCACTTT | CASSEEGLYSPLHF | TRBJ1-6 | NA | NA | TRBV19
TGCGCCAGCAGCGAAGGGGCCGACAAGACTGAAGCTTTCTTT | CASSEGADKTEAFF | TRBJ1-1 | NA | NA | TRBV4-3
TGTGCCAGTAGTGATCCCTTCCGGGACAGGCCCCCGAACACTGAAGCTTTCTTT | CASSDPFRDRPPNTEAFF | TRBJ1-1 | TRBD1 | NA | TRBV19
TGTGCCAGCAGCACACAGTTGAACACTGAAGCTTTCTTT | CASSTQLNTEAFF | TRBJ1-1 | NA | NA | TRBV7-2
TGTGCCAGCAGCTTAGGCCCCACAGATACGCAGTATTTT | CASSLGPTDTQYF | TRBJ2-3 | NA | NA | TRBV11-3
TGTGCCAGCAGTTGGGATGCTACAGGGGGCACTGAAGCTTTCTTT | CASSWDATGGTEAFF | TRBJ1-1 | TRBD1 | NA | TRBV6-5
TGTGCCACCTACAGGGGTTCGGACACTGAAGCTTTCTTT | CATYRGSDTEAFF | TRBJ1-1 | TRBD1 | NA | TRBV19
TGTGCCAGCAGCCCCGTTAGTAATCCCTACGAGCAGTACTTC | CASSPVSNPYEQYF | TRBJ2-7 | NA | NA | TRBV5-5
TGTGCCAGCTTCCCCGGGACAGGGTACCAGATGAACACTGAAGCTTTCTTT | CASFPGTGYQMNTEAFF | TRBJ1-1 | TRBD1 | NA | TRBV28
TGTGCCAGAAGCTTGGGTCGACTAGACGAGCAGTTCTTC | CARSLGRLDEQFF | TRBJ2-1 | NA | NA | TRBV5-3
TGTGCCAGCAGTCCCGGACAGGGAGGCACAGATACGCAGTATTTT | CASSPGQGGTDTQYF | TRBJ2-3 | TRBD1 | NA | TRBV6-6
TGCGCCAGCAGCTTCCCCGCAGATGGGGGGGCTAATGAAAAACTGTTTTTT | CASSFPADGGANEKLFF | TRBJ1-4 | NA | NA | TRBV5-1
TGTGCCAGCAGCCAAGCTTGGGGGCCTAACTATGGCTACACCTTC | CASSQAWGPNYGYTF | TRBJ1-2 | NA | NA | TRBV14
TGTGCCAGCAGTGAGACAGGGGAGTCCTACGAGCAGTACTTC | CASSETGESYEQYF | TRBJ2-7 | TRBD1 | once | TRBV6-4
TGTGCCAGTTCGGGGGCTCCTTATAATTCACCCCTCCACTTT | CASSGAPYNSPLHF | TRBJ1-6 | NA | NA | TRBV6-5
TGCGCCAGCTCGAGGGACAGGGGGCTCTCTGGCTACACCTTC | CASSRDRGLSGYTF | TRBJ1-2 | TRBD1 | NA | TRBV5-1
TGTGCCAGCAGCGTCAGGGGGCTGGGGGCCAACGTCCTGACTTTC | CASSVRGLGANVLTF | TRBJ2-6 | TRBD1 | NA | TRBV5-4
TGTGCCATCAGTGAGTCCCGAGGGGCAGTCGCCGGGGAGCTGTTTTTT | CAISESRGAVAGELFF | TRBJ2-2 | NA | NA | TRBV10-3
TGTGCCAGCAGTTCATGGACTAGCGGGAGGGGTGAGCAGTTCTTC | CASSSWTSGRGEQFF | TRBJ2-1 | TRBD2 | NA | TRBV27
TGTGCCAGTAACCCGTGCGTCAGGGGACAGGGAAATTTTACCGGGGAGCTGTTTTTT | CASNPCVRGQGNFTGELFF | TRBJ2-2 | TRBD1 | NA | TRBV19
TGTGCCACCGACGCAGGGAGGGACGAGCAGTACTTC | CATDAGRDEQYF | TRBJ2-7 | TRBD2 | NA | TRBV10-3
TGCGCCAGCAGTAACCGGGACAGACCTTATGGCTACACCTTC | CASSNRDRPYGYTF | TRBJ1-2 | TRBD1 | NA | TRBV10-2
TGTGCCAGCAGCCAAGTTGGACTAGCGGGAAAAGAGTACTTC | CASSQVGLAGKEYF | TRBJ2-7 | TRBD2 | NA | TRBV14
TGTGCCAGCAGCCGCCCCGGGGGCTTCATGAACACTGAAGCTTTCTTT | CASSRPGGFMNTEAFF | TRBJ1-1 | NA | once | TRBV3-1/TRBV3-2
TGTGCCAGCAGGATGGGCACCGGGGAGCTGTTTTTT | CASRMGTGELFF | TRBJ2-2 | NA | NA | TRBV5-5
TGTGCCAGCCCTCGTACGGCCTTATCGCCTCCTTTCACCTTC | CASPRTALSPPFTF | TRBJ1-2 | NA | NA | TRBV2
TGTGCCAGCAGTCCGACTAGCGGGACTTACAATGAGCAGTTCTTC | CASSPTSGTYNEQFF | TRBJ2-1 | TRBD2 | NA | TRBV27
TGTGCCAGCAGCAATACCCCAGGGGCGAACTATGGCTACACCTTC | CASSNTPGANYGYTF | TRBJ1-2 | NA | NA | TRBV27
TGCAGCGTTGGCAGGGGCAGGGACACTGAAGCTTTCTTT | CSVGRGRDTEAFF | TRBJ1-1 | NA | NA | TRBV29-1
TGTGCCAGTAGGAGGAATAGCGGGGCTTCGCACAATGAGCAGTTCTTC | CASRRNSGASHNEQFF | TRBJ2-1 | TRBD2 | NA | TRBV19
TGTGCCAGCAGCCTCGACAGGGGGCCGGCTAATGAAAAACTGTTTTTT | CASSLDRGPANEKLFF | TRBJ1-4 | TRBD1 | NA | TRBV28
TGTGCCAGCAGCAAGGACCGGGCACTGTACAATGAGCAGTTCTTC | CASSKDRALYNEQFF | TRBJ2-1 | NA | NA | TRBV7-2
TGTGCCAGCAGCCCGGGACAGAGCAACACTGAAGCTTTCTTT | CASSPGQSNTEAFF | TRBJ1-1 | TRBD1 | NA | TRBV5-4
TGTGCCAGCAGTTTATCTCCGAGGGCTGGCGAGCAGTACTTC | CASSLSPRAGEQYF | TRBJ2-7 | NA | NA | TRBV27
TGTGCCAGCAGTGAAGGGGAGGGAGGTGATACGCAGTATTTT | CASSEGEGGDTQYF | TRBJ2-3 | TRBD2 | NA | TRBV2
TGTGCCAGCAGCTTGGTTTCGGCGGGGGAAGCTTTCTTT | CASSLVSAGEAFF | TRBJ1-1 | NA | NA | TRBV5-4